One and the same sample provided the 30 T cell receptor beta chains below, sequenced in a study of T cell responses to AZD1222 COVID-19 vaccine. Sequencing was performed with immunoSEQ multiplex PCR; in TCRdb, only in-frame clones are kept and a portion is missing. The sample has 95,000 to 130,000 clones; 90% to 95% are singletons. This sample comprised peripheral blood, obtained on day 0 of AZD1222 vaccination. These receptors all stem from an adult in good health.

This sequence joins TRBV5-1 and TRBJ2-3; no clear D. V lost 0 bases, J lost 11 bases, and 10 bases lay in between. Per the germline V gene, CDR1 is SGHRS and CDR2 is YFSETQ. The CDR3 is made up of 12 amino acids. The CDR3 protein is CASSLDSIRQYF. The CDR3, as DNA: TGCGCCAGCAGCTTGGATAGTATTCGGCAGTATTTT.

This chain links TRBV2 with TRBJ1-4; 10 bases map to TRBD1. The J segment lost 6 bases and the V segment lost 7 bases, leaving 11 bases of the junction unmatched. The CDR3 extends over 16 amino acids. CDR1 is SNHLY and CDR2 is FYNNEI in the germline V gene. The CDR3 region is CASTPGQGRGDEKLFF. For the CDR3, the DNA is TGTGCCAGCACCCCGGGACAGGGGCGGGGGGATGAAAAACTGTTTTTT.

The chain joins TRBV27 to TRBJ2-3, with 7 positions matching TRBD2. J was trimmed by 8 bases and V by 9 bases; bases with no gene match: 11. CDR1 is MNHEY, CDR2 SMNVEV, per germline (reference sequence). This CDR3 has 13 residues. CDR3 residues: CASREAGVGTQYF. The CDR3 nucleotides are TGTGCCAGTAGGGAGGCGGGAGTAGGTACGCAGTATTTT.

The chain couples TRBV7-2 to TRBJ2-2, with TRBD2 as a possible D gene (6 bases). The CDR3 is made up of 17 amino acids. V was cut by 0 bases and J by 6 bases, with 17 bases left in between. The germline V gene has CDR1 SGHTA and CDR2 FQGNSA. The CDR3 here is CASSLARGVSRAGELFF. The CDR3 coding sequence is TGTGCCAGCAGCTTAGCGCGGGGAGTTAGTCGGGCCGGGGAGCTGTTTTTT. Variable domain in full (rest from reference TRBV7-2 and TRBJ2-2): GAGVSQSPSNKVTEKGKDVELRCDPISGHTALYWYRQSLGQGLEFLIYFQGNSAPDKSGLPSDRFSAERTGGSVSTLTIQRTQQEDSAVYLCASSLARGVSRAGELFFGEGSRLTVL.

This chain connects TRBV7-8 to TRBJ1-5; TRBD1 matches 7 bases. This CDR3 comprises 14 residues. The ends lost 5 bases at V and 7 bases at J; junction bases unmatched: 8. From germline, CDR1 is SGHVS and CDR2 FQNEAQ. CDR3 nucleotides: TGTGCCAGCAGCCCCACAGGGGTCAGGCAGCCCCAGCATTTT. Amino acid sequence: CASSPTGVRQPQHF.

The J gene is TRBJ2-4, the V gene TRBV5-1, with TRBD1 matching 9 bases. The V gene's germline CDR1 is SGHRS and CDR2 YFSETQ. V was pared by 3 bases and J by 8 bases, with 18 bases of the junction left unmatched. The CDR3 contains 18 residues. CDR3 DNA sequence: TGCGCCAGCAGCTCCCAACCCCTGGACAGGGGAGGGATGGACATTCAGTACTTC. Protein: CASSSQPLDRGGMDIQYF.

The chain carries TRBV5-5 and TRBJ1-2; perhaps TRBD1 as D (5 bases). Germline V gene data show CDR1 as SGHKS and CDR2 as YYEKEE (reference sequence). The germline V and J ends were trimmed by 0 bases and 0 bases, with 24 bases remaining between them. CDR3 length equals 20 residues. The CDR3 nucleotides read TGTGCCAGCAGCTTGGGGGGTTGGTTGAGGGGATCCCCAGCTAACTATGGCTACACCTTC. It is translated as CASSLGGWLRGSPANYGYTF.

J is TRBJ1-6 and V is TRBV24-1, with 10 bases that match TRBD1. Germline trimming cut 7 bases from V and 7 bases from J; bases unmatched to any gene: 3. This CDR3 is 14 amino acids long. Per the germline V gene, CDR1 is KGHDR and CDR2 is SFDVKD. CDR3 DNA sequence: TGTGCCACCAGGGGGACAGGGGTGAATTCACCCCTCCACTTT. Translating gives CATRGTGVNSPLHF.

The chain uses TRBV5-1 and TRBJ2-1; D perhaps matches TRBD2 (5 bases). The V end lost 5 bases, the J end lost 10 bases, and 16 bases lay between the germline ends. Germline V gene lookup returns CDR1 SGHRS and CDR2 YFSETQ. The CDR3 contains 13 residues. The CDR3 bases are TGCGCCAGCAGAGGTGTCCGGGATCGCGAGCAGTTCTTC. Translating it yields CASRGVRDREQFF.

The chain has TRBV19 and TRBJ1-5; 8 nucleotides match TRBD1. Trimming cost V 5 bases and J 3 bases; bases outside gene matches: 9. The CDR3 has 16 residues. From germline, CDR1 is LNHDA and CDR2 SQIVND (reference sequence). CDR3 coding DNA: TGTGCCAGTAGTCTGAACGGACAGGGATACAATCAGCCCCAGCATTTT. Translating it yields CASSLNGQGYNQPQHF.

The chain combines TRBV10-1 with TRBJ2-7; D unclear. The length of the CDR3 is 12 residues. V lost 2 bases and J 2 bases, leaving 4 bases between the germline ends. Germline CDR1 reads WNHNN; CDR2 reads SYGVQD (reference sequence). The CDR3 region is CASSETPYEQYF. CDR3 bases: TGCGCCAGCAGTGAGACCCCCTACGAGCAGTACTTC.

The J gene is TRBJ2-7, the V gene TRBV11-3; D not certain. Per germline, CDR1 SGHNT and CDR2 YENEEA. The CDR3 runs 13 residues. Trimming shortened V by 1 base and J by 9 bases, and 13 bases separated the two germline ends. The CDR3 region has the DNA TGTGCCAGCAGCTTAGCCTTCAGGACCGTGCAGTACTTC. This encodes CASSLAFRTVQYF.

This rearrangement joins TRBV9 to TRBJ1-4, with D maybe TRBD1 (5 bases). The V and J ends lost 2 bases and 7 bases respectively, with 21 bases between them. In germline, CDR1 is SGDLS, CDR2 YYNGEE. The CDR3 loop spans 17 amino acids. The CDR3 loop is CASSVGRGGGLGEKLFF. CDR3 DNA sequence: TGTGCCAGCAGCGTGGGGAGGGGCGGAGGTTTGGGTGAAAAACTGTTTTTT.

The chain couples TRBV19 to TRBJ1-6; D gene ambiguous. The CDR3 is 13 residues long. Per germline, CDR1 LNHDA and CDR2 SQIVND (reference sequence). Trimming cost V 6 bases and J 14 bases, with 17 bases left between them. CDR3 coding DNA: TGTGCCAGTAGCCTTGGACCTTTACGGGCCCTCCACTTT. Amino acids: CASSLGPLRALHF.

The CDR3 sequence: CASSGNRDYSYEQYF. DNA for the CDR3: TGCGCCAGCAGCGGTAACCGGGATTATTCCTACGAGCAGTACTTC. The J gene is TRBJ2-7, the V gene TRBV10-1; perhaps TRBD2 as D (5 bases). Looked up from germline, CDR1 is WNHNN and CDR2 is SYGVQD (reference sequence). Trimming removed 6 bases at V and 1 base at J, with 16 bases between. This CDR3 spans 15 amino acids.

The chain has TRBV28 and TRBJ2-7; 7 bases align to TRBD1. The CDR3 totals 15 residues. J lost 3 bases, V lost 5 bases, and 10 bases had no gene match. Germline CDR1 reads MDHEN; CDR2 reads SYDVKM. As DNA, the CDR3 is TGTGCCAGCAGTCCTCCCGACAGGGTAGTCTACGAGCAGTACTTC. This sequence encodes CASSPPDRVVYEQYF.

The rearrangement links TRBV6-5 to TRBJ1-2; D remains unclear. CDR3 length equals 15 residues. The germline CDR1 and CDR2 sequences are MNHEY and SVGAGI. The V gene lost 6 bases and the J gene lost 0 bases, with 14 bases spanning the gap. The CDR3 reads CASRSSSTSNYGYTF. DNA for the CDR3: TGTGCCAGCAGAAGTTCCTCTACGTCTAACTATGGCTACACCTTC.

The V and J genes are TRBV19 and TRBJ2-3; D might be TRBD1 or TRBD2, each matching 5 bases. Germline CDR1 LNHDA, CDR2 SQIVND (reference sequence). V was cut by 3 bases and J by 5 bases, with 12 bases left in between. This CDR3 has 14 residues. CDR3 loop: CASSIGGQRDTQYF. CDR3 nucleotides: TGTGCCAGTAGTATTGGGGGTCAACGAGATACGCAGTATTTT.

The V and J genes are TRBV9 and TRBJ2-1; no firm D call. Germline CDR1 is SGDLS and CDR2 is YYNGEE. V dropped 0 bases and J dropped 6 bases, with 10 bases sitting between them. The CDR3 runs 14 residues. The CDR3 loop reads CASSVAGGTNEQFF. In DNA, the CDR3 is TGTGCCAGCAGCGTAGCGGGTGGCACCAATGAGCAGTTCTTC.

The chain is built from TRBV5-1 and TRBJ2-5; 14 bases are a match to TRBD2. CDR1 is SGHRS and CDR2 is YFSETQ in the germline V gene. The CDR3 length is 16 residues. Germline trimming cut 6 bases from V and 5 bases from J; bases unmatched to any gene: 9. CDR3 amino acids: CASIPGLAGVMETQYF. CDR3 DNA: TGCGCCAGCATACCGGGACTAGCGGGAGTTATGGAGACCCAGTACTTC.

V gene TRBV7-6 combines with J gene TRBJ2-1; the match to TRBD2 covers 9 bases. The germline gives CDR1 SGHVS, CDR2 FNYEAQ. CDR3 length equals 15 residues. V lost 2 bases to trimming and J lost 7 bases; unmatched junction nucleotides: 6. The CDR3 coding sequence is TGTGCCAGCAGCTTACACCTGCGGGGGGGGAATGAGCAGTTCTTC. It is translated as CASSLHLRGGNEQFF.

V gene TRBV28 combines with J gene TRBJ1-3, with D unclear. Germline assignment: CDR1 MDHEN and CDR2 SYDVKM. CDR3 size: 14 residues. Trimming took 6 bases from V and 4 from J, leaving 13 bases between them. The CDR3 loop reads CASSVGHGGNTIYF. CDR3 in DNA: TGTGCCAGCAGCGTTGGGCATGGAGGAAACACCATATATTTT.

CDR3 in DNA: TGTGCCAGCAACGAGGGGCGCGGGTCCTACGAGCAGTACTTC. This encodes CASNEGRGSYEQYF. The chain carries TRBV2 and TRBJ2-7; D possibly uses TRBD1 or TRBD2 (5 bases each). Trimming took off 7 bases at V and 1 base at J, with 14 bases between the two ends. The CDR3 spans 14 residues. From germline, CDR1 is SNHLY and CDR2 FYNNEI.

J is TRBJ2-1 and V is TRBV9; 10 bases are a match to TRBD2. V was clipped by 4 bases and J by 8 bases; unmatched bases: 15. In germline, CDR1 is SGDLS, CDR2 YYNGEE. The CDR3 runs to 17 residues. The chain's CDR3 is CASSFRNPLAGVDEQFF. CDR3 DNA sequence: TGTGCCAGCAGCTTTCGAAATCCGCTAGCGGGAGTCGATGAGCAGTTCTTC.

This chain uses TRBV18 with TRBJ1-4; D gene unclear. Trimming took off 3 bases at V and 0 bases at J, with 5 bases between the two ends. Germline lookup yields CDR1 KGHSH and CDR2 LQKENI. CDR3 length: 14 amino acids. The CDR3 region is CASSPTPTNEKLFF. CDR3 coding DNA: TGTGCCAGCTCACCCACGCCAACTAATGAAAAACTGTTTTTT.

This sequence joins TRBV27 and TRBJ2-7, with 7 bases that match TRBD2. This CDR3 has 15 residues. CDR1 is MNHEY, CDR2 SMNVEV, per germline (reference sequence). The J segment lost 1 base and the V segment lost 4 bases, leaving 7 bases of the junction unmatched. CDR3 nucleotides: TGTGCCAGCAGTTATAGAGGCGGGGGTTCCTACGAGCAGTACTTC. Translating it yields CASSYRGGGSYEQYF.

This chain connects TRBV11-2 to TRBJ1-5, with D maybe TRBD1 (5 bases). V gave up 1 base and J gave up 5 bases, with 12 bases separating them. The CDR3 runs 15 residues. The V gene's germline CDR1 is SGHAT and CDR2 FQNNGV. The CDR3 here is CASSLGQGRDQPQHF. CDR3 coding DNA: TGTGCCAGCAGCTTAGGGCAGGGACGGGATCAGCCCCAGCATTTT.

The chain has TRBV19 and TRBJ2-1; weak D call: TRBD2 (5 bases). Germline V gives CDR1 LNHDA, CDR2 SQIVND (reference sequence). The CDR3 contains 13 residues. V lost 9 bases and J 5 bases, leaving 14 bases between the germline ends. The CDR3 loop reads CASRVIGNNEQFF. DNA of the CDR3: TGTGCCAGCCGGGTAATCGGGAACAATGAGCAGTTCTTC.

The rearrangement joins TRBV27 to TRBJ1-2, with 7 bases lining up with TRBD1. Trimming took 10 bases from V and 2 from J; bases not matched to a gene: 13. The germline V gene has CDR1 MNHEY and CDR2 SMNVEV (reference sequence). The CDR3 spans 15 residues. The CDR3 DNA sequence: TGTGCCACAGGGGGGTTAGGGATGACCAACTATGGCTACACCTTC. It translates to CATGGLGMTNYGYTF.

The chain links TRBV28 to TRBJ2-2; TRBD2 aligns across 12 bases. With V trimmed by 10 bases and J by 7 bases, 13 bases remained unmatched. This CDR3 contains 16 residues. CDR1 and CDR2 from the germline V gene are MDHEN and SYDVKM. The CDR3 loop is CATTLHRLAGVGELFF. In DNA form, the CDR3 reads TGTGCCACCACTCTTCACCGACTAGCGGGAGTCGGGGAGCTGTTTTTT.